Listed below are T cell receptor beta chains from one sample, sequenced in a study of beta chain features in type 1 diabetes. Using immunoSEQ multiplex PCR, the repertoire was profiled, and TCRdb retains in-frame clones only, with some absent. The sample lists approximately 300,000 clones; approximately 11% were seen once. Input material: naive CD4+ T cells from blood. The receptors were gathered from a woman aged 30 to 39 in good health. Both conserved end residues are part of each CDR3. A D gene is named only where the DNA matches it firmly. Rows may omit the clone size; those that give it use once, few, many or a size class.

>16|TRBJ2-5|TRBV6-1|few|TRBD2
TGTGCCAGCAGTGCCTCCGTAAGCGGGAGGGGAAAGACCCAGTACTTC
CASSASVSGRGKTQYF
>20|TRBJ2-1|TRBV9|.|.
TGTGCCAGCAGCGTAGGGCGGCGGTCTCCTATAATGGGCTCCTACAATGAGCAGTTCTTC
CASSVGRRSPIMGSYNEQFF
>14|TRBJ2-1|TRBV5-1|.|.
TGCGCCAGCAGCTTTTACAGGGCCGGGAATGAGCAGTTCTTC
CASSFYRAGNEQFF
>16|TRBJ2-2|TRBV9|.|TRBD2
TGTGCCAGCAGCGCCGGGACTAGCTGGAACACCGGGGAGCTGTTTTTT
CASSAGTSWNTGELFF
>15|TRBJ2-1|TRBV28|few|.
TGTGCCAGCAGTTTCACAGGGCTCGCCTACAATGAGCAGTTCTTC
CASSFTGLAYNEQFF
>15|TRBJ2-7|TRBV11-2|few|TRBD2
TGTGCCAGCAGCCCCCAGGCGGGAGGAGTATACGAGCAGTACTTC
CASSPQAGGVYEQYF
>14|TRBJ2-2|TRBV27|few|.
TGTGCCAGCAGACTAGCCCCAAACACCGGGGAGCTGTTTTTT
CASRLAPNTGELFF
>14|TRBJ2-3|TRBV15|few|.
TGTGCCACCAGCAGAGATGGCGGGACAGATACGCAGTATTTT
CATSRDGGTDTQYF
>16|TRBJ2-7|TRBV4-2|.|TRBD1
TGTGCCAGCAGCCAAGGCCCGACAGGGGTTGCAAACGAGCAGTACTTC
CASSQGPTGVANEQYF
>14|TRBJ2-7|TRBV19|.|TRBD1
TGTGCCAGTAGGTCCGGGACAGGGTTTTACGAGCAGTACTTC
CASRSGTGFYEQYF